This TCR beta chain appears in the sequencing data of a study of shared clonotypes between healthy human individuals. The CDR3 has 14 residues. Germline lookup yields CDR1 MNHEY and CDR2 SVGAGI. V lost 2 bases and J lost 8, with 15 bases in between. Splitting the CD4+ cells yielded a CD45RA+ naive subset and a CD45RA-negative memory subset. Clones were sequenced by immunoSEQ multiplex PCR, and TCRdb holds only the in-frame ones, with some missing. Among approximately 2,300,000 clones listed, around 93% were seen once. The study, taken as a whole, reports: Generation probabilities were higher for clonotypes shared across all four sorted-subset donors than for unshared ones. Represented genetic and exposure-history diversity was restricted by having few donors.

There are a few counts of this clone. Its antigen is undetermined. The chain links TRBV6-5 to TRBJ1-1, with D possibly TRBD1 on 5 matching bases. This receptor was identified in a man between 18 and 29 years old in good health. Some clones in this sample may be carry-over from other donors' samples. Sequencing input: naive CD4+ T cells from PBMCs. The subset here: CD45RA+ positively selected. For the CDR3, the DNA is TGTGCCAGCAGTTACAGCGACAGAGTTATAGAAGCTTTCTTT. It specifies CASSYSDRVIEAFF.